Following are 21 T cell receptor beta chains from one sample sequenced in a study of CD8 T cells in Susac syndrome. An amount of RNA that ranged from roughly 0.45 to 1 ug was reverse transcribed with random hexamers. TCRdb reprocessed the immunoSEQ multiplex PCR reads with MiXCR, giving one entry per CDR3 protein. The sample records about 290,000 distinct CDR3 sequences, about 88% being singletons. The sequenced sample was CD8+ T cells from PBMCs. These receptors originate from a human donor with multiple sclerosis.

This chain connects TRBV28 to TRBJ2-7, with 7 bases aligning to TRBD2. Germline CDR1 is MDHEN and CDR2 is SYDVKM. V trimming: 6 bases; J trimming: 0 bases; junction bases outside the gene matches: 8. This CDR3 region has 15 residues. The CDR3 loop reads CASRRSGMPSYEQYF. Here the CDR3 DNA reads TGTGCCAGCAGAAGAAGCGGGATGCCCTCCTACGAGCAGTACTTC.

This chain joins TRBV29-1 and TRBJ2-5; 8 bases match TRBD1. CDR1 is SQVTM and CDR2 is ANQGSEA in the germline V gene. J lost 1 base, V lost 7 bases, and 5 bases had no gene match. This CDR3 is built from 13 residues. The CDR3 protein is CSARTGPQETQYF. Written as DNA, the CDR3 is TGCAGCGCCAGGACAGGGCCCCAAGAGACCCAGTACTTC.

The genes are TRBV29-1 and TRBJ2-7, with D tentatively TRBD2 (5 bases). This CDR3 region has 13 residues. V was trimmed by 5 bases and J by 2 bases, leaving 13 bases between them. Germline V gene sequence: CDR1 SQVTM, CDR2 ANQGSEA. In nucleotides, the CDR3 is TGCAGCGTTAAGATTGGCGGGCCCTACGAGCAGTACTTC. Protein: CSVKIGGPYEQYF.

This rearrangement joins TRBV20-1 to TRBJ2-3; 13 nucleotides agree with TRBD2. The CDR3 covers 17 residues. V gave up 4 bases and J gave up 9 bases; unmatched junction bases: 16. CDR1 and CDR2 (germline): DFQATT, SNEGSKA (reference sequence). The CDR3 nucleotides are TGCAGTGCTACCCCCGGGACTAGCGGGATGGGGACGATGACGCAGTATTTT. Protein: CSATPGTSGMGTMTQYF.

The chain couples TRBV7-9 to TRBJ2-7; D not certain. The CDR3 loop spans 13 amino acids. Germline V gives CDR1 SEHNR, CDR2 FQNEAQ (reference sequence). The ends were cut back, 8 bases at V and 3 bases at J, with 14 bases in the middle. The CDR3 coding sequence is TGTGCCAGCCAGCCCAGCGTAAGCTACGAGCAGTACTTC. Protein sequence: CASQPSVSYEQYF.

This chain connects TRBV5-6 to TRBJ2-7; D not resolved. V lost 0 bases and J 2 bases, leaving 12 bases between the germline ends. Germline V gene lookup returns CDR1 SGHDT and CDR2 YYEEEE. This CDR3 comprises 15 residues. The CDR3 DNA reads as TGTGCCAGCAGCTTGGAGGACCCGCACCCCTACGAGCAGTACTTC. Its protein is CASSLEDPHPYEQYF.

A few counts support this clonotype. This chain uses TRBV4-2 with TRBJ1-1; TRBD1 might be the D (5 bases). Germline V gives CDR1 LGHNA, CDR2 YNFKEQ. The CDR3 is 14 residues long. Trimming took 1 base from V and 4 from J, leaving 10 bases between them. The CDR3 is CASSQGIQGTEAFF. For the CDR3, the DNA is TGTGCCAGCAGCCAAGGCATCCAGGGCACTGAAGCTTTCTTT.

This sequence joins TRBV5-5 and TRBJ1-1; D remains ambiguous. CDR3 length equals 16 residues. The germline V gene has CDR1 SGHKS and CDR2 YYEKEE (reference sequence). V was shortened by 3 bases and J by 2 bases, with 17 bases between the two germline ends. CDR3 amino acids: CASSYPHRGSNTEAFF. The CDR3 DNA reads TGTGCCAGCAGCTACCCTCACAGAGGAAGTAACACTGAAGCTTTCTTT.

The table lists this clonotype with a count of one. This chain uses TRBV7-9 with TRBJ2-7, with D maybe TRBD1 (6 bases). There are 15 residues in the CDR3. Looked up from germline, CDR1 is SEHNR and CDR2 is FQNEAQ (reference sequence). With 4 bases removed from V and 3 bases from J, the gap between germline ends came to 16 bases. In DNA, the CDR3 is TGTGCCAGCAGCTCCAGACAGGCAACGAACTACGAGCAGTACTTC. Its translation is CASSSRQATNYEQYF.

This clonotype came up a few times. At one end, the junction sequence differs from germline, possibly due to a read error. This chain uses TRBV5-1 with TRBJ2-7; 8 bases match TRBD1. Per germline, CDR1 SGHRS and CDR2 YFSETQ. CDR3 length equals 13 residues. In DNA form, the CDR3 reads TGTGCCAGCAGCTTGACAGGGGCCTACGAGCAGTACTTC. Translation gives CASSLTGAYEQYF.

The chain recombines TRBV19 with TRBJ2-1; the D is unclear. The CDR3 totals 12 residues. Germline V gene lookup returns CDR1 LNHDA and CDR2 SQIVND (reference sequence). The V and J ends lost 7 bases and 8 bases respectively, with 12 bases between them. The CDR3 spells CASNANVYEQFF. The CDR3 DNA follows: TGTGCCAGTAACGCCAATGTGTATGAGCAGTTCTTC. Based on the CDR3 plus reference TRBV19 and TRBJ2-1, the full variable domain is DGGITQSPKYLFRKEGQNVTLSCEQNLNHDAMYWYRQDPGQGLRLIYYSQIVNDFQKGDIAEGYSVSREKKESFPLTVTSAQKNPTAFYLCASNANVYEQFFGPGTRLTVL.

This clonotype was counted a single time. The V call is TRBV2, the J call TRBJ2-5, with TRBD2 matching 12 bases. Trimming removed 6 bases from V and 5 bases from J; junction bases left unmatched: 7. Germline assignment: CDR1 SNHLY and CDR2 FYNNEI. The CDR3 consists of 15 residues. The CDR3 DNA reads TGTGCCAGCAGAGCCGGACTAGCGGGGTGGGAGACCCAGTACTTC. Translating it yields CASRAGLAGWETQYF.

V usage is TRBV3-1 and J usage is TRBJ2-1, with D unclear. The CDR3 is 14 residues long. The V gene lost 3 bases and the J gene lost 0 bases, with 6 bases spanning the gap. The germline V gene has CDR1 LGHDT and CDR2 YNNKEL (reference sequence). The CDR3 region has the DNA TGTGCCAGCAGCCAGCAAGTCTCCTACAATGAGCAGTTCTTC. As protein: CASSQQVSYNEQFF.

The table lists this clonotype with a few counts. One junction end disagrees with the germline gene, perhaps due to a read error. The gene calls are TRBV4-3 and TRBJ2-6; a weak D match, TRBD1 (5 bases). There are 17 residues in the CDR3. The germline CDR1 and CDR2 sequences are LGHNA and YSLEER. CDR3 in amino acids: CASSQSGQSSGANVLTF. The CDR3 nucleotides read TGCGCCAGCAGCCAATCCGGTCAGAGCTCTGGGGCCAATGTCCTGACTTTC.

The chain carries TRBV6-2 or TRBV6-3 and TRBJ2-7; D is undetermined. Germline V gene sequence: CDR1 MNHEY, CDR2 SVGEGT. This CDR3 is built from 13 residues. The V gene lost 2 bases and the J gene lost 6 bases, with 11 bases spanning the gap. For the CDR3, the DNA is TGTGCCAGCAGTTACGGACCCGACGGCGAGCAGTACTTC. Encoded protein: CASSYGPDGEQYF.

This clonotype has just one count. The V and J genes are TRBV29-1 and TRBJ2-1; no clear D. This CDR3 comprises 13 residues. V shed 7 bases and J shed 3 bases, with 13 bases lying between them. Germline V CDR1 and CDR2: SQVTM, ANQGSEA. Written as DNA, the CDR3 is TGCAGCGCTCCGGTGCCCGACTACAATGAGCAGTTCTTC. Its translation: CSAPVPDYNEQFF.

The chain joins TRBV7-9 to TRBJ1-5; D uncertain. Trimming removed 3 bases at V and 3 bases at J, with 9 bases between. The CDR3 runs to 14 residues. Germline values: CDR1 SEHNR, CDR2 FQNEAQ (reference sequence). The CDR3 DNA sequence: TGTGCCAGCAGCTTCGAGGAGAACAATCAGCCCCAGCATTTT. This sequence encodes CASSFEENNQPQHF.

The chain couples TRBV7-9 to TRBJ2-7; weak D call: TRBD1 (6 bases). This CDR3 comprises 16 residues. Germline CDR1 reads SEHNR; CDR2 reads FQNEAQ (reference sequence). V was clipped by 5 bases and J by 1 base, with 18 bases between them. CDR3 amino acids: CASSNHVTGSSYEQYF. CDR3 nucleotide sequence: TGTGCCAGCAGCAACCACGTGACAGGATCTTCCTACGAGCAGTACTTC.

This clonotype was detected only once. V is TRBV9 and J is TRBJ1-3; 7 bases line up with TRBD1. After removal of 0 bases from V and 0 bases from J, the junction contained 3 bases not matched to a gene. Germline V CDR1 and CDR2: SGDLS, YYNGEE. The CDR3 loop spans 16 amino acids. This CDR3 is CASSVARQGSGNTIYF. The CDR3, as DNA: TGTGCCAGCAGCGTAGCGCGACAGGGCTCTGGAAACACCATATATTTT.

The chain has TRBV2 and TRBJ2-3; D remains unclear. Trimming cost V 10 bases and J 4 bases, with 18 bases left between them. This CDR3 has 14 amino acids. Germline V CDR1 and CDR2: SNHLY, FYNNEI. The CDR3 DNA reads as TGTGCCACGCCGCGCTCCCTCGCATCAGATACGCAGTATTTT. The encoded protein is CATPRSLASDTQYF.

The V gene is TRBV6-1, the J gene TRBJ2-2; D may be TRBD2 (6 bases). Trimming removed 3 bases from V and 6 bases from J, with 14 bases in between. Germline V gives CDR1 MNHNS, CDR2 SASEGT. CDR3 length: 15 residues. The CDR3 nucleotides are TGTGCCAGCAGTGATTCGGACGGGGGTCCCGGGGAGCTGTTTTTT. Its protein product is CASSDSDGGPGELFF.